The 9 T cell receptor beta chains listed next were all sequenced from one sample in a study of cytomegalovirus exposure and HLA in healthy donors. Profiling relied on immunoSEQ multiplex PCR, and the TCRdb table lists in-frame clones only, not all of them. The repertoire holds some 61,000 clones, with 97% as singletons. Specimen: PBMCs. The receptors originated from a young woman in good health and CMV-seropositive.

The genes are TRBV18 and TRBJ2-2, with no clear D. V was clipped by 3 bases and J by 1 base, with 6 bases between them. CDR1 is KGHSH and CDR2 is LQKENI in the germline V gene. The CDR3 spans 14 residues. CDR3 DNA: TGTGCCAGCTCACCTACAGAGAACACCGGGGAGCTGTTTTTT. It specifies CASSPTENTGELFF.

The chain combines TRBV4-2 with TRBJ2-1; 7 bases fit TRBD2. Trimming took 4 bases from V and 6 from J; bases not matched to a gene: 15. From germline, CDR1 is LGHNA and CDR2 YNFKEQ. The CDR3 is 17 residues long. CDR3 residues: CASSPDHPGLAVNEQFF. CDR3 nucleotide sequence: TGTGCCAGCAGCCCTGACCACCCGGGCCTAGCGGTCAATGAGCAGTTCTTC.

The V gene is TRBV7-8, the J gene TRBJ2-5; no definite D call. This CDR3 has 12 residues. The V gene lost 3 bases and the J gene lost 5 bases, with 7 bases spanning the gap. Per the germline V gene, CDR1 is SGHVS and CDR2 is FQNEAQ. The CDR3 loop is CASSFYVETQYF. The CDR3 region has the DNA TGTGCCAGCAGCTTCTATGTGGAGACCCAGTACTTC.

This rearrangement joins TRBV7-3 to TRBJ1-3, with 7 bases identical to TRBD1. With V trimmed by 2 bases and J by 0 bases, 7 bases remained unmatched. This CDR3 has 17 residues. Germline lookup yields CDR1 SGHTA and CDR2 FQGTGA. The CDR3 region has the DNA TGTGCCAGCAGCTTAGGAGGAGGGGGCATCTCTGGAAACACCATATATTTT. This gives the protein CASSLGGGGISGNTIYF.

The genes are TRBV12-2 and TRBJ1-2. TRBV12-2 is reported as a pseudogene. The CDR3 spans 16 residues. The CDR3 here is CASRLGGGEEVYGYTF. The CDR3 DNA sequence: TGTGCAAGTCGCTTAGGTGGGGGGGAAGAGGTCTATGGCTACACCTTC.

This chain uses TRBV28 with TRBJ2-7, with 7 bases aligning to TRBD1. V was clipped by 5 bases and J by 1 base; unmatched bases: 5. The germline gives CDR1 MDHEN, CDR2 SYDVKM. CDR3 length: 14 amino acids. The CDR3, as DNA: TGTGCCAGCAGTCCCTCGGGACAGTCCTACGAGCAGTACTTC. Its protein is CASSPSGQSYEQYF.

The V gene is TRBV9, the J gene TRBJ2-1; 7 bases match TRBD2. V lost 0 bases to trimming and J lost 6 bases; unmatched junction nucleotides: 15. Germline V CDR1 and CDR2: SGDLS, YYNGEE. The CDR3 is made up of 18 amino acids. The DNA for the CDR3 is TGTGCCAGCAGCGTAGAGCCCTCTGGCGGGAGTTGGGGCAATGAGCAGTTCTTC. It codes for CASSVEPSGGSWGNEQFF.

The chain has TRBV28 and TRBJ2-7; D unclear. The CDR3 covers 17 residues. V lost 4 bases and J lost 2, with 21 bases in between. The germline gives CDR1 MDHEN, CDR2 SYDVKM. The CDR3 DNA reads as TGTGCCAGCAGTTCATACCAGCCTAGTAGGCCCCCCTACGAGCAGTACTTC. Protein product: CASSSYQPSRPPYEQYF.

The chain recombines TRBV5-1 with TRBJ2-4, with TRBD1 as a possible D gene (7 bases). Germline CDR1 is SGHRS and CDR2 is YFSETQ. The CDR3 has 13 amino acids. Trimming cost V 5 bases and J 8 bases, with 14 bases left between them. This CDR3 reads CASRPQGGYIQYF. CDR3 nucleotides: TGCGCCAGCAGACCGCAGGGGGGCTACATTCAGTACTTC. The variable domain in full, completed from reference TRBV5-1 and TRBJ2-4, reads KAGVTQTPRYLIKTRGQQVTLSCSPISGHRSVSWYQQTPGQGLQFLFEYFSETQRNKGNFPGRFSGRQFSNSRSEMNVSTLELGDSALYLCASRPQGGYIQYFGAGTRLSVL.